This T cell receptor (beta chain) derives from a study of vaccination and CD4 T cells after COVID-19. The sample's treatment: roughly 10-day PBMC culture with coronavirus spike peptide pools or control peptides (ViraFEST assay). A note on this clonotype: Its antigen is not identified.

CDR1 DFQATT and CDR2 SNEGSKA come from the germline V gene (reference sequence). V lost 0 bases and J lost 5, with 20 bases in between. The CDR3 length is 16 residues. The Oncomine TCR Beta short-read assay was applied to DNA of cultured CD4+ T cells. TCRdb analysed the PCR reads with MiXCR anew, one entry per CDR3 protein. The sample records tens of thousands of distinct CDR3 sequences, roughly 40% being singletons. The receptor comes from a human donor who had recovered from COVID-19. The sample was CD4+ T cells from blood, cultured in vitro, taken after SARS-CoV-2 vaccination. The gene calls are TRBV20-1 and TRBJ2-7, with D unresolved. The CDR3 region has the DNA TGCAGTGCTAGAGATCCGGCAGGCGGAAAGGTGGACGAGCAGTACTTC. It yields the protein CSARDPAGGKVDEQYF.